A selection of T cell receptor beta chains follows, all from one sample in a study of T cell clones after liver transplantation. Clones were sequenced by immunoSEQ multiplex PCR, and TCRdb holds only the in-frame ones, with some missing. This sample carries tens of thousands of clones, over 80% of them seen once, and the ten largest clones take 0.45% to 0.55%. Specimen: CD4+ T cells from blood, collected approximately 3.5 years after liver transplant. The receptors come from a human patient who received a liver transplant. Some T cells may be transferred from the graft donor. Each CDR3 is given with its conserved first and last residue. The D gene is left open where the match is weak. The size entry is marked missing in some rows and otherwise reads once, few, many or a size class.

TGTGCCAGCAGTCAAATGGGACTAGCGCTAACAAAATCCTACAATGAGCAGTTCTTC	CASSQMGLALTKSYNEQFF	.	TRBV28	TRBJ2-1	TRBD2
TGCAGTGCTTTGACAGGGTATGGCTACACCTTC	CSALTGYGYTF	.	TRBV20-1	TRBJ1-2	TRBD1
TGCGCCACCCAGTGGGACGGGAGGGGCCACAATGAGCAGTTCTTC	CATQWDGRGHNEQFF	.	TRBV5-1	TRBJ2-1	TRBD2
TGCGCCAGCAGCTTGTGGTTTAGGGGGAACAGGGACCAACTTTACGAGCAGTACTTC	CASSLWFRGNRDQLYEQYF	.	TRBV5-1	TRBJ2-7	.
TGTGCCACCAGCAGAGATCGGAGGGGGCGAGGGTACTATGGCTACACCTTC	CATSRDRRGRGYYGYTF	.	TRBV15	TRBJ1-2	TRBD1
TGCGCCAGCAGCTTGGGCACCCTAGCGGGGACGGGAGATACGCAGTATTTT	CASSLGTLAGTGDTQYF	.	TRBV5-1	TRBJ2-3	TRBD2
TGTGCCATCGGGCCTAGAGGTGCAGATACGCAGTATTTT	CAIGPRGADTQYF	.	TRBV10-3	TRBJ2-3	.
TGTGCCAGCAGATCCCGGGAGACCCAGTACTTC	CASRSRETQYF	.	TRBV6-5	TRBJ2-5	.
TGTGCCAGCAGCTTTAAGGAGGGTGCGGATACGCAGTATTTT	CASSFKEGADTQYF	.	TRBV5-4	TRBJ2-3	.
TGTGCCAGTAGTATCGACGGGGCCTACAATGAGCAGTTCTTC	CASSIDGAYNEQFF	.	TRBV19	TRBJ2-1	.
TGTGCCAGCAGCTTAATTCTTCCTAGTGGGACCGGGGAGCTGTTTTTT	CASSLILPSGTGELFF	.	TRBV7-2	TRBJ2-2	.
TGTACTGTGGGGCGGGAGGGAACCTACAATGAGCAGTTCTTC	CTVGREGTYNEQFF	.	TRBV27	TRBJ2-1	TRBD2
TGTGCCAGCAGCGGCACCGGGGAGCTGTTTTTT	CASSGTGELFF	.	TRBV5-6	TRBJ2-2	.
TGTGCCAGCAGTTTGGGGACATGGAATCAGCCCCAGCATTTT	CASSLGTWNQPQHF	.	TRBV28	TRBJ1-5	.
TGTGCCAGCGGACCCCGCCCGGGTCCCTACAATGAGCAGTTCTTC	CASGPRPGPYNEQFF	.	TRBV11-1	TRBJ2-1	.
TGTGCCAGCAGCAAGCCGGCGGGCCAAGAGACCCAGTACTTC	CASSKPAGQETQYF	.	TRBV7-9	TRBJ2-5	.
TGTGCCAGCAGCCTCATCCGGGACAGGCCTTACGAGCAGTACTTC	CASSLIRDRPYEQYF	.	TRBV11-2	TRBJ2-7	TRBD1
TGTGCCAGCAGCTTGTATGGGACTAGCGAGTACGAGCAGTACTTC	CASSLYGTSEYEQYF	.	TRBV5-6	TRBJ2-7	TRBD2
TGCAGCGTTGGGGACAGGGCTAACACTGAAGCTTTCTTT	CSVGDRANTEAFF	.	TRBV29-1	TRBJ1-1	TRBD1
TGCAGCGTTGAAGATCGGGGGGGCCTAGACTACACCTTC	CSVEDRGGLDYTF	.	TRBV29-1	TRBJ1-2	.
TGTGCCAGCAGCGTAGAGGGGGGTCTAGCGGCATCGAACACCGGGGAGCTGTTTTTT	CASSVEGGLAASNTGELFF	.	TRBV9	TRBJ2-2	.
TGTGCCAGCAGCCAGAGTCCACAAGGCACTGAAGCTTTCTTT	CASSQSPQGTEAFF	.	TRBV7-2	TRBJ1-1	.
TGCGCCAGCAGCCAAGAAATACGTCAGCCCCAGCATTTT	CASSQEIRQPQHF	.	TRBV4-1	TRBJ1-5	.
TGTGCCAGCAGTTTTGGGAGCTACAATGAGCAGTTCTTC	CASSFGSYNEQFF	.	TRBV27	TRBJ2-1	.
TGTGCCAGCTCACCCGACGCCAACACTGAAGCTTTCTTT	CASSPDANTEAFF	.	TRBV18	TRBJ1-1	.
TGTGCCAGCAGTTCCGACGGATGGATAGAAAAACTGTTTTTT	CASSSDGWIEKLFF	.	TRBV2	TRBJ1-4	.
TGTGCCAGCAGTTATGGGACAGGCAATGAGCAGTTCTTC	CASSYGTGNEQFF	.	TRBV7-3	TRBJ2-1	TRBD1
TGCGCCAGCAGTGAGGGACTAGCGGGACGCGATGAGCAGTTCTTC	CASSEGLAGRDEQFF	.	TRBV10-1	TRBJ2-1	TRBD2
TGTGCCAGCCTCTTACCGGGACAGGGGCCCCCATTTGGCTACACCTTC	CASLLPGQGPPFGYTF	.	TRBV21-1	TRBJ1-2	.
TGTGCCAGCAGTTTATACAGGGAAAGCTATGGCTACACCTTC	CASSLYRESYGYTF	few	TRBV28	TRBJ1-2	.
TGTGCCAGCAGCGTAGAGTTTACGTCCGGGGAGCTGTTTTTT	CASSVEFTSGELFF	.	TRBV9	TRBJ2-2	.
TGTGCCAGCAGCTCCTCGGGGGGGACCCAGTACTTC	CASSSSGGTQYF	once	TRBV11-3	TRBJ2-5	TRBD2
TGTGCCAGCAGCCAAAGACAGGGGACTTCTTATGGCTACACCTTC	CASSQRQGTSYGYTF	.	TRBV11-2	TRBJ1-2	TRBD1
TGTGCCAGCACCTCGAACAGGGTGAGCAATGAGCAGTTCTTC	CASTSNRVSNEQFF	.	TRBV27	TRBJ2-1	.
TGTGCCAGCAGTTTAGCTTCGTTCGGTGGGGGTAACAATGAGCAGTTCTTC	CASSLASFGGGNNEQFF	.	TRBV28	TRBJ2-1	.
TGCAGCGTCGTCCGGGACAGGGGGGGGTACGAGCAGTACTTC	CSVVRDRGGYEQYF	once	TRBV29-1	TRBJ2-7	TRBD1